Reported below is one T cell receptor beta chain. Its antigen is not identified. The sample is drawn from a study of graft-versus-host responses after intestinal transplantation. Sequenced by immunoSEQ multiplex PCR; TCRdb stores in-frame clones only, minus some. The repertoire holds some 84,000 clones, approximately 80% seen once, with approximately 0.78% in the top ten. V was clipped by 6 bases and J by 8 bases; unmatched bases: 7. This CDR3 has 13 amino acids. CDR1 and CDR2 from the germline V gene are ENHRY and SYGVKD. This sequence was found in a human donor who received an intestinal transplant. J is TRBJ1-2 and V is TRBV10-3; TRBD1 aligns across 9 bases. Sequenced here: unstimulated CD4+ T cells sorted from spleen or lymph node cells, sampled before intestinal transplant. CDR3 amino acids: CAIRLGQGYGYTF. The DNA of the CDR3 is TGTGCCATCAGGTTGGGACAGGGCTACGGCTACACCTTC.